This T cell receptor beta chain came from a study of blood T cell repertoires in COVID-19. Study summary: Acute and convalescent COVID-19 specimens originated in the United States, Italy and Spain.

With V trimmed by 6 bases and J by 8 bases, 18 bases remained unmatched. Germline CDR1 reads MGHDK; CDR2 reads SYGVNS. This CDR3 has 17 amino acids. In the original processing: Quantification of nucleated cells was approximated via reference gene primer amplification. Profiled with immunoSEQ multiplex PCR; TCRdb holds only in-frame clones, not every one. The V and J calls and the clone size are those of that table, but D and trimming were determined from the DNA. Among roughly 240,000 clones, 75% to 85% were seen once, and the ten largest hold approximately 4.5%. The chain couples TRBV25-1 to TRBJ1-4; 7 bases match TRBD1. The sequence was collected from a woman aged 70-85 years with acute or convalescent COVID-19. Sequenced: peripheral blood. Written as DNA, the CDR3 is TGTGCCAGCAGGGAAAGCCGGGACCGCAGGGGGGTGGAAAAACTGTTTTTT. Encoded protein: CASRESRDRRGVEKLFF.